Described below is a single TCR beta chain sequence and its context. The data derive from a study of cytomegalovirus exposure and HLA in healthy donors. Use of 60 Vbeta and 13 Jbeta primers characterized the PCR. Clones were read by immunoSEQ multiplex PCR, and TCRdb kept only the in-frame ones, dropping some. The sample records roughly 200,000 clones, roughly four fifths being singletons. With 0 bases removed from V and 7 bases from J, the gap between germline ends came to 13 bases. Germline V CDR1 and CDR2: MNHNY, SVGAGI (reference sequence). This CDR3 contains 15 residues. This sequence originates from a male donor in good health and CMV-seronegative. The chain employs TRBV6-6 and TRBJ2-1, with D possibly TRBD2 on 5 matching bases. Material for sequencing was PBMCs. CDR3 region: CASSYSRVQTNEQFF. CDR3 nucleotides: TGTGCCAGCAGTTACTCGAGGGTTCAAACGAATGAGCAGTTCTTC.